This TCR beta chain is drawn from a study of T-cell reconstitution after alpha-beta-depleted transplantation in children. Whole-study results and caveats: Several hundred expanded graft clones reportedly gave rise to the alpha-beta T cells present about two months after transplant.

This clonotype was detected only once. Its antigen remains unidentified. Being one base from a much bigger clone, this may be a read error. The CDR3 spans 13 residues. Preparation of the TCRbeta library involved a method that used unique molecular identifiers. TCRdb ran MiXCR on the PCR reads and lists one entry per CDR3 protein. The sample lists 600,000 or so distinct CDR3 sequences, 23% occurring once. The origin of this receptor is a boy in the first two years of life who had a stem cell transplant for acute myeloid leukemia, so the T cells may come from the graft donor. The chain is built from TRBV12-3 or TRBV12-4 and TRBJ1-5; D remains unclear. This material consisted of PBMCs, mostly from graft donor cells, taken 360 days after TCRalphabeta/CD19-depleted stem cell transplant. As DNA, the CDR3 is TGTGCCAACAGTCTCGCCAGGCAGGAGCCCCAGCATTTT. Its translation: CANSLARQEPQHF.